Each of the 18 T cell receptor beta chains below was sequenced from the same sample in a study of blood T cells in healthy people across ages. A second PCR, run for about 6 to 11 cycles, used a sample-barcoded 5' primer plus a J-beta primer mix. TCRdb passed the 5' RACE reads through MiXCR, listing each CDR3 protein once. The sample gives approximately 800,000 distinct CDR3 sequences, roughly 53% of which show up once; approximately 41% is in the top ten. The sample consisted of blood. Receptors originate from an elderly man in good health.

The rearrangement links TRBV7-3 to TRBJ2-5, with TRBD2 as a possible D gene (7 bases). CDR1 SGHTA and CDR2 FQGTGA come from the germline V gene. V was clipped by 8 bases and J by 5 bases, with 21 bases between them. The CDR3 extends over 15 amino acids. For the CDR3, the DNA is TGTGCCAGCTCCCCAGGGGCGGGAGCTAAGGAGACCCAGTACTTC. Translation: CASSPGAGAKETQYF.

The DNA for the CDR3 is TGTGCCAGCAGCGTAGCATGGGGGAGGAATACCGGGGAGCTGTTTTTT. This codes for CASSVAWGRNTGELFF. The chain combines TRBV9 with TRBJ2-2; TRBD2 is a possible D gene (6 bases). The V gene's germline CDR1 is SGDLS and CDR2 YYNGEE. The CDR3 runs to 16 residues. V lost 0 bases, J lost 5 bases, and 14 bases lay in between.

The CDR3 bases are TGTGCCACCAGTGACCCACCGACAGGGGGGCGTGAGCAGTTCTTC. Amino acids: CATSDPPTGGREQFF. The chain recombines TRBV24-1 with TRBJ2-1; 9 nucleotides match TRBD1. The CDR3 consists of 15 residues. The germline V gene encodes CDR1 KGHDR and CDR2 SFDVKD. J was trimmed by 9 bases and V by 4 bases; bases with no gene match: 9.

CDR3 region: CASSESWTSRETQYF. The CDR3 DNA reads TGTGCCAGCAGTGAAAGCTGGACTAGCAGGGAGACCCAGTACTTC. The chain uses TRBV25-1 and TRBJ2-5, with TRBD2 identical over 8 bases. Germline lookup yields CDR1 MGHDK and CDR2 SYGVNS. The J segment lost 5 bases and the V segment lost 2 bases, leaving 7 bases of the junction unmatched. This CDR3 has 15 residues.

The chain employs TRBV20-1 and TRBJ2-5; D uncertain. Trimming took off 3 bases at V and 5 bases at J, with 13 bases between the two ends. The CDR3 is made up of 13 amino acids. CDR1 is DFQATT, CDR2 SNEGSKA, per germline (reference sequence). The CDR3 DNA reads TGCAGTGCTAGGCGTCCCAACCGGGAGACCCAGTACTTC. Translating it yields CSARRPNRETQYF.

The chain is built from TRBV20-1 and TRBJ1-6, with D possibly being TRBD1 (6 bases). Deletions cut 5 bases from V and 11 bases from J, with 16 bases between. Looked up from germline, CDR1 is DFQATT and CDR2 is SNEGSKA (reference sequence). The CDR3 is 13 amino acids. CDR3 loop: CSAPTGGKPPLHF. CDR3 nucleotide sequence: TGCAGTGCTCCGACAGGCGGAAAGCCACCCCTCCACTTT.

The chain has TRBV5-1 and TRBJ1-2; D ambiguous. Germline CDR1 is SGHRS and CDR2 is YFSETQ. Trimming took 0 bases from V and 0 from J, leaving 9 bases between them. The CDR3 consists of 15 residues. Here the CDR3 DNA reads TGCGCCAGCAGCTTGGGTCCCACTACTAACTATGGCTACACCTTC. This sequence encodes CASSLGPTTNYGYTF.

The V call is TRBV5-1, the J call TRBJ2-7, with D perhaps matching TRBD2 (6 bases). CDR1 and CDR2 from the germline V gene are SGHRS and YFSETQ. V dropped 2 bases and J dropped 2 bases, with 11 bases sitting between them. The CDR3 contains 14 residues. The CDR3 here is CASSFERATYEQYF. In DNA form, the CDR3 reads TGCGCCAGCAGCTTTGAGCGGGCCACCTACGAGCAGTACTTC.

V is TRBV21-1 and J is TRBJ2-7; the DNA was not used to check the table's D call, TRBD1. TRBV21-1 has pseudogene status. The CDR3 sequence is 16 residues long. CDR3 coding DNA: TGTGCCAGCAGCAACAGGACAGACAGGAGCTCCTACGAGCAGTACTTC. Protein: CASSNRTDRSSYEQYF.

The chain recombines TRBV5-4 with TRBJ2-7; D is possibly TRBD2 (5 bases). The germline V gene has CDR1 SGHNT and CDR2 YYREEE (reference sequence). This CDR3 region has 20 residues. The V and J ends lost 3 bases and 2 bases respectively, with 30 bases between them. DNA of the CDR3: TGTGCCAGCAGCTGGGCCTCTGGCGGGCGGGCCTCTCGCTCTACCTACGAGCAGTACTTC. This encodes CASSWASGGRASRSTYEQYF.

This clonotype occurred many times. The chain has TRBV20-1 and TRBJ2-1, with TRBD2 identical over 8 bases. V lost 1 base, J lost 0 bases, and 5 bases stayed unmatched. This CDR3 contains 16 residues. Per the germline V gene, CDR1 is DFQATT and CDR2 is SNEGSKA (reference sequence). CDR3 DNA sequence: TGCAGTGCTAGAGCGGGCGGGAGGAGCTCCTACAATGAGCAGTTCTTC. It specifies CSARAGGRSSYNEQFF.

In this sample, this clonotype turned up many times. The chain couples TRBV20-1 to TRBJ2-3; D gene unclear. The germline V gene encodes CDR1 DFQATT and CDR2 SNEGSKA (reference sequence). CDR3 size: 12 residues. Deletions cut 1 base from V and 6 bases from J, with 8 bases between. This chain's CDR3 is CSARASEDTQYF. The CDR3 nucleotides read TGCAGTGCTAGAGCCTCCGAGGATACGCAGTATTTT.

The CDR3 here is CASSVATEGGGEQFF. The CDR3 DNA reads as TGTGCCAGCAGCGTAGCCACTGAAGGGGGGGGTGAGCAGTTCTTC. The chain has TRBV9 and TRBJ2-1; weak D call: TRBD2 (7 bases). Germline V lookup: CDR1 SGDLS, CDR2 YYNGEE. Deletions cut 0 bases from V and 9 bases from J, with 16 bases between. The CDR3 loop spans 15 amino acids. Full variable domain (rest looked up from reference TRBV9 and TRBJ2-1): DSGVTQTPKHLITATGQRVTLRCSPRSGDLSVYWYQQSLDQGLQFLIQYYNGEERAKGNILERFSAQQFPDLHSELNLSSLELGDSALYFCASSVATEGGGEQFFGPGTRLTVL.

The chain combines TRBV12-3 or TRBV12-4 with TRBJ2-5, with 9 bases fitting TRBD1. Losses at the gene ends were 4 bases for V and 11 bases for J; bases not matched to a gene: 14. The CDR3 has 15 residues. As DNA, the CDR3 is TGTGCCAGCAGTTCGGGACAGGGAATGGATAATGAGCAGTACTTC. Translation: CASSSGQGMDNEQYF.

Of note for this clonotype: The junction does not match germline at one end; this may be a read error. The rearrangement joins TRBV7-2 to TRBJ2-4; 11 bases are a match to TRBD2. CDR1 and CDR2 (germline): SGHTA, FQGNSA. The CDR3 consists of 16 residues. The CDR3 DNA is TGTGCCAGCAGCTTCAGACTAGCGGGGAACAAAAACATTCAGGACTTC. Protein: CASSFRLAGNKNIQDF.

The V and J genes are TRBV28 and TRBJ2-7, with TRBD1 matching over 8 bases. The length of the CDR3 is 16 residues. V lost 5 bases, J lost 0 bases, and 9 bases stayed unmatched. Germline assignment: CDR1 MDHEN and CDR2 SYDVKM. The CDR3 DNA sequence: TGTGCCAGCAGTCCGACCGGACAGGGTCTCTCCTACGAGCAGTACTTC. This codes for CASSPTGQGLSYEQYF.

This clonotype was observed a handful of times. The chain is built from TRBV20-1 and TRBJ2-5; D ambiguous. The CDR3 consists of 9 residues. Germline V gene sequence: CDR1 DFQATT, CDR2 SNEGSKA (reference sequence). V was cut by 4 bases and J by 5 bases, with 2 bases left in between. The CDR3 spells CSATETQYF. DNA of the CDR3: TGCAGTGCTACCGAGACCCAGTACTTC.

The CDR3 sequence: CASRTGGSDTDTQYF. The CDR3 DNA reads TGTGCCAGCAGAACAGGGGGTAGCGACACAGATACGCAGTATTTT. The chain recombines TRBV28 with TRBJ2-3; 8 positions match TRBD1. This CDR3 has 15 residues. Losses at the gene ends were 6 bases for V and 2 bases for J; bases not matched to a gene: 7. Germline CDR1 and CDR2: MDHEN and SYDVKM.